This T cell receptor (beta chain) comes out of a study of blood T cell repertoires in COVID-19. At the level of the study: There were acute and convalescent COVID-19 samples, and they came from the United States, Italy and Spain. PBMCs, B-cell-depleted T cells, or T cells provided the cDNA or gDNA that made up the material.

Original data processing: Nucleated cell number was recorded as an estimate derived from reference gene primer amplification. Using immunoSEQ multiplex PCR, the repertoire was profiled, and TCRdb retains in-frame clones only, with some absent. V, J and clone size are taken as reported in that table, and D and trimming were inferred from the DNA itself. This repertoire shows over 150,000 clones, approximately 83% found once; its top ten account for 8% to 10%. Per the germline V gene, CDR1 is SGHAT and CDR2 is FQNNGV. The J segment lost 1 base and the V segment lost 6 bases, leaving 6 bases of the junction unmatched. There are 15 residues in the CDR3.

Sequencing was carried out using peripheral blood. The chain recombines TRBV11-2 with TRBJ2-1; 7 bases line up with TRBD1. This receptor was identified in a man in his fifties with active or convalescent COVID-19. The chain's CDR3 is CASRRGRGSYNEQFF. The CDR3 region has the DNA TGTGCCAGCAGGAGGGGGCGAGGTTCCTACAATGAGCAGTTCTTC.